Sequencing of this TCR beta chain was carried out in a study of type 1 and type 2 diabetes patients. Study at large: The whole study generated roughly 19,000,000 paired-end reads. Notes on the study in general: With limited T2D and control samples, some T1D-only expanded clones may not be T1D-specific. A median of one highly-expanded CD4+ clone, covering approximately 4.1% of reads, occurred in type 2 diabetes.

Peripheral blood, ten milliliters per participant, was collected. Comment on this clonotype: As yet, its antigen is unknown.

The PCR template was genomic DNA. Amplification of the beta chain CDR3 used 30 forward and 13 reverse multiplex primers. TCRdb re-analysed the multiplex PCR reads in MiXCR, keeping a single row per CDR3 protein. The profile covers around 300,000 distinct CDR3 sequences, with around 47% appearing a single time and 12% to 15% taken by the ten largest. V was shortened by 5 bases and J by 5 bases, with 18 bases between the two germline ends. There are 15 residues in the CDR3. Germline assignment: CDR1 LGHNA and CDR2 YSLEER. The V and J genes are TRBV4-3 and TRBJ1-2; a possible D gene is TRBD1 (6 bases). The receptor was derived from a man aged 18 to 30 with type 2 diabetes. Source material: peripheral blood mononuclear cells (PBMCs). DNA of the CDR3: TGCGCCAGCAGCTTGGGGGGGGGCGCGGAGTATGGCTACACCTTC. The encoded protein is CASSLGGGAEYGYTF.